Following are 31 T cell receptor beta chains from one sample sequenced in a study of siplizumab effects on memory and regulatory T cells. Clones were read by immunoSEQ multiplex PCR, and TCRdb kept only the in-frame ones, dropping some. This sample has about 100,000 clones, with around 90% found just once. Sequencing was done on a sample of Tregs sorted from blood. The receptors were gathered from a human donor in good health.

The chain has TRBV2 and TRBJ1-1, with D unresolved. CDR1 SNHLY and CDR2 FYNNEI come from the germline V gene. The ends were cut back, 6 bases at V and 0 bases at J, with 11 bases in the middle. CDR3 size: 14 residues. CDR3 residues: CASSSTRVNTEAFF. In DNA, the CDR3 is TGTGCCAGCAGCTCGACAAGGGTGAACACTGAAGCTTTCTTT. Filled out from reference TRBV2 and TRBJ1-1, the complete variable domain reads EPEVTQTPSHQVTQMGQEVILRCVPISNHLYFYWYRQILGQKVEFLVSFYNNEISEKSEIFDDQFSVERPDGSNFTLKIRSTKLEDSAMYFCASSSTRVNTEAFFGQGTRLTVV.

The chain links TRBV2 to TRBJ1-6; no definite D call. The CDR3 extends over 15 amino acids. In germline, CDR1 is SNHLY, CDR2 FYNNEI. Trimming stripped 6 bases from V and 3 bases from J, with 12 bases between. The CDR3 sequence: CASRGQAFYNSPLHF. CDR3 nucleotides: TGTGCCAGCAGAGGGCAGGCCTTCTATAATTCACCCCTCCACTTT.

The CDR3 DNA reads as TGCGCCAGCACCACAGGTTCTAATGAAAAACTGTTTTTT. Translated: CASTTGSNEKLFF. The V call is TRBV5-1, the J call TRBJ1-4; D perhaps matches TRBD1 (5 bases). The germline CDR1 and CDR2 sequences are SGHRS and YFSETQ. V lost 6 bases to trimming and J lost 3 bases, with 9 bases between them. The CDR3 totals 13 residues.

This chain connects TRBV7-3 to TRBJ2-7; 8 nucleotides line up with TRBD2. V was clipped by 2 bases and J by 5 bases; unmatched bases: 11. This CDR3 has 16 amino acids. Germline CDR1 reads SGHTA; CDR2 reads FQGTGA. The CDR3 DNA reads TGTGCCAGCAGCTTAGTCGGGCCGGGAGGGCCTCACGAGCAGTACTTC. Its translation: CASSLVGPGGPHEQYF.

This clone has a single count. The genes are TRBV19 and TRBJ2-4; 9 nucleotides agree with TRBD1. Germline V gives CDR1 LNHDA, CDR2 SQIVND (reference sequence). V shed 5 bases, J shed 7 bases, and the junction held 3 bases outside the gene matches. This CDR3 is built from 13 residues. The CDR3 DNA sequence: TGTGCCAGTAGTGAAGGACAGGGGAACATTCAGTACTTC. It codes for CASSEGQGNIQYF.

The gene calls are TRBV6-1 and TRBJ2-1, with D hard to call. CDR3 length: 15 amino acids. Trimming removed 4 bases from V and 0 bases from J, with 10 bases in between. Germline-derived CDR1 and CDR2 are MNHNS and SASEGT. The CDR3 DNA sequence: TGTGCCAGCAGTGGTGACGGCAACTCCTACAATGAGCAGTTCTTC. It codes for CASSGDGNSYNEQFF.

The J gene is TRBJ2-3, the V gene TRBV6-1, with D perhaps assigned TRBD1 or TRBD2 (5 bases each). The CDR3 totals 15 residues. Trimming took 2 bases from V and 2 from J, leaving 11 bases between them. Germline V gives CDR1 MNHNS, CDR2 SASEGT. In DNA, the CDR3 is TGTGCCAGCAGTGAAAGGTGGGACCACACAGATACGCAGTATTTT. Encoded protein: CASSERWDHTDTQYF.

The rearrangement uses TRBV6-5 and TRBJ1-5, with D perhaps TRBD1 (5 bases). From germline, CDR1 is MNHEY and CDR2 SVGAGI. V was cut by 6 bases and J by 6 bases, with 12 bases left in between. The CDR3 consists of 13 residues. CDR3 region: CASSRGTGQPQHF. DNA for the CDR3: TGTGCCAGCAGCCGGGGCACAGGTCAGCCCCAGCATTTT.

This clone is a singleton in its sample. This chain joins TRBV28 and TRBJ1-2; D gene unclear. Germline loops: CDR1 MDHEN, CDR2 SYDVKM. The CDR3 totals 12 residues. The germline V and J ends were trimmed by 2 bases and 8 bases, with 9 bases remaining between them. The CDR3 DNA reads TGTGCCAGCAGTTTAACCGGGGTGGGCTACACCTTC. Amino acid sequence: CASSLTGVGYTF.

This clone was recorded only once. The chain combines TRBV10-3 with TRBJ1-2, with TRBD1 matching 8 bases. V was pared by 10 bases and J by 4 bases, with 11 bases of the junction left unmatched. The CDR3 contains 14 residues. Germline CDR1 is ENHRY and CDR2 is SYGVKD. CDR3 bases: TGTGCCACTGATACAGGGGGAAGCATCTATGGCTACACCTTC. This gives the protein CATDTGGSIYGYTF.

The chain employs TRBV5-1 and TRBJ1-3; the D gene is possibly TRBD1 (6 bases). Germline CDR1 SGHRS, CDR2 YFSETQ. The CDR3 sequence is 17 residues long. Trimming took off 3 bases at V and 0 bases at J, with 16 bases between the two ends. CDR3: CASSSFVGQSSGNTIYF. The CDR3 nucleotides are TGCGCCAGCAGCTCCTTTGTCGGACAGAGCTCTGGAAACACCATATATTTT. Filled out from reference TRBV5-1 and TRBJ1-3, the complete variable domain reads KAGVTQTPRYLIKTRGQQVTLSCSPISGHRSVSWYQQTPGQGLQFLFEYFSETQRNKGNFPGRFSGRQFSNSRSEMNVSTLELGDSALYLCASSSFVGQSSGNTIYFGEGSWLTVV.

The CDR3 sequence: CASSLWDRLGTEAFF. For the CDR3, the DNA is TGTGCCAGCAGCTTATGGGACAGGTTGGGCACTGAAGCTTTCTTT. The V call is TRBV7-3, the J call TRBJ1-1; 8 positions agree with TRBD1. The V segment lost 2 bases and the J segment 4 bases; nucleotides outside the gene matches: 6. The length of the CDR3 is 15 residues. Germline assignment: CDR1 SGHTA and CDR2 FQGTGA.

The gene calls are TRBV6-1 and TRBJ1-4; D not certain. Deletions cut 6 bases from V and 6 bases from J, with 11 bases between. The CDR3 has 13 residues. Germline V CDR1 and CDR2: MNHNS, SASEGT. CDR3 sequence: CASRRLLDEKLFF. In nucleotides, the CDR3 is TGTGCCAGCAGGAGGCTTCTGGATGAAAAACTGTTTTTT.

This chain joins TRBV4-3 and TRBJ2-5; D is ambiguous. The V and J ends lost 0 bases and 0 bases respectively, with 5 bases between them. Germline CDR1 LGHNA, CDR2 YSLEER. The CDR3 spans 14 residues. CDR3 sequence reads: CASSQDPDQETQYF. CDR3 nucleotide sequence: TGCGCCAGCAGCCAAGACCCAGACCAAGAGACCCAGTACTTC.

This clone was seen more than once but under ten times. The chain uses TRBV15 and TRBJ2-7; maybe TRBD1 (5 bases). V was trimmed by 0 bases and J by 7 bases, leaving 13 bases between them. Per germline, CDR1 LNHNV and CDR2 YYDKDF (reference sequence). The CDR3 length is 14 residues. The CDR3 loop is CATSREGRVGEQYF. The CDR3 nucleotides read TGTGCCACCAGCAGAGAGGGCAGGGTGGGGGAGCAGTACTTC.

The rearrangement uses TRBV6-5 and TRBJ2-3; 9 nucleotides agree with TRBD1. Trimming cost V 10 bases and J 1 base; bases outside gene matches: 9. There are 15 residues in the CDR3. The V gene's germline CDR1 is MNHEY and CDR2 SVGAGI. The CDR3: CATTGGSAGTDTQYF. CDR3 nucleotide sequence: TGTGCCACTACAGGGGGCTCGGCGGGCACAGATACGCAGTATTTT.

The J gene is TRBJ1-4, the V gene TRBV7-2, with D tentatively TRBD1 (6 bases). The germline V gene encodes CDR1 SGHTA and CDR2 FQGNSA. V was cut by 6 bases and J by 5 bases, with 13 bases left in between. This CDR3 has 14 amino acids. As DNA, the CDR3 is TGTGCCAGCAGTACACAGGGATTAAATGAAAAACTGTTTTTT. Its protein product is CASSTQGLNEKLFF.

The V gene is TRBV5-4, the J gene TRBJ2-7; D possibly corresponds to TRBD2 (6 bases). CDR1 and CDR2 (germline): SGHNT, YYREEE (reference sequence). The CDR3 extends over 14 amino acids. Deletions cut 0 bases from V and 2 bases from J, with 9 bases between. The DNA of the CDR3 is TGTGCCAGCAGCTTGGGAGGGAGGACCTACGAGCAGTACTTC. The encoded protein is CASSLGGRTYEQYF.

The chain combines TRBV5-1 with TRBJ2-5, with TRBD1 matching over 9 bases. J was trimmed by 5 bases and V by 4 bases; bases with no gene match: 12. The CDR3 length is 16 residues. Per the germline V gene, CDR1 is SGHRS and CDR2 is YFSETQ. CDR3 loop: CASSPTGGRRGETQYF. Here the CDR3 DNA reads TGCGCCAGCAGCCCCACAGGGGGCAGGCGCGGGGAGACCCAGTACTTC.

The genes are TRBV30 and TRBJ2-1, with D possibly being TRBD1 or TRBD2 (5 bases each). CDR3 length: 12 amino acids. The germline gives CDR1 GTSNPN, CDR2 SVGIG (reference sequence). CDR3 sequence reads: CARDGAQFEQFF. CDR3 nucleotide sequence: TGTGCGAGGGACGGGGCTCAGTTTGAGCAGTTCTTC.

The chain employs TRBV28 and TRBJ2-1; 15 nucleotides match TRBD2. This CDR3 spans 14 amino acids. Germline V gene lookup returns CDR1 MDHEN and CDR2 SYDVKM. With 5 bases clipped from V and 10 bases from J, the junction kept 3 bases outside the gene matches. In nucleotides, the CDR3 is TGTGCCAGCAGTCAGGGACTAGCGGGAGGAGAGCAGTTCTTC. Protein sequence: CASSQGLAGGEQFF.

The chain is built from TRBV29-1 and TRBJ2-5; 7 bases are shared with TRBD2. J gave up 5 bases and V 7 bases, and 7 bases lay outside the gene matches. This CDR3 comprises 12 residues. Germline loops: CDR1 SQVTM, CDR2 ANQGSEA. DNA for the CDR3: TGCAGCGCCACAAGGGGAGGGGAGACCCAGTACTTC. It yields the protein CSATRGGETQYF.

The chain uses TRBV7-9 and TRBJ2-1; 11 nucleotides line up with TRBD2. The length of the CDR3 is 14 residues. After removal of 7 bases from V and 5 bases from J, the junction contained 4 bases not matched to a gene. Germline V gives CDR1 SEHNR, CDR2 FQNEAQ (reference sequence). CDR3 sequence: CASTPGLADNEQFF. In DNA, the CDR3 is TGTGCCAGCACCCCGGGACTAGCGGACAATGAGCAGTTCTTC. Combining the CDR3 with reference TRBV7-9 and TRBJ2-1 gives the whole variable domain DTGVSQNPRHKITKRGQNVTFRCDPISEHNRLYWYRQTLGQGPEFLTYFQNEAQLEKSRLLSDRFSAERPKGSFSTLEIQRTEQGDSAMYLCASTPGLADNEQFFGPGTRLTVL.

The V call is TRBV7-9, the J call TRBJ2-5; 13 nucleotides line up with TRBD2. Germline loops: CDR1 SEHNR, CDR2 FQNEAQ (reference sequence). The CDR3 totals 15 residues. The J segment lost 5 bases and the V segment lost 6 bases, leaving 6 bases of the junction unmatched. The CDR3 spells CASRTGTSGIETQYF. The CDR3 DNA reads TGTGCCAGCAGGACCGGGACTAGCGGGATTGAGACCCAGTACTTC. Full variable domain (missing parts from reference TRBV7-9 and TRBJ2-5): DTGVSQNPRHKITKRGQNVTFRCDPISEHNRLYWYRQTLGQGPEFLTYFQNEAQLEKSRLLSDRFSAERPKGSFSTLEIQRTEQGDSAMYLCASRTGTSGIETQYFGPGTRLLVL.

This clone has just a few counts. The genes are TRBV7-3 and TRBJ2-3; 9 nucleotides agree with TRBD2. CDR1 and CDR2 (germline): SGHTA, FQGTGA. The CDR3 totals 14 residues. Trimming at V came to 3 bases and at J to 5 bases, leaving 3 bases not matched to a gene. CDR3 sequence reads: CASSFLAGVDTQYF. The CDR3 DNA reads as TGTGCCAGCAGCTTTTTAGCGGGAGTAGATACGCAGTATTTT.

For the CDR3, the DNA is TGTGCCAGCAGTTTATCAGGGGGGACTAAGGCTGAAGCTTTCTTT. Its translation is CASSLSGGTKAEAFF. This chain joins TRBV28 and TRBJ1-1, with 7 bases fitting TRBD1. This CDR3 contains 15 residues. The junction had 8 bases not matched to a gene; V was cut back by 1 base and J by 6 bases. From germline, CDR1 is MDHEN and CDR2 SYDVKM.

The DNA for the CDR3 is TGTGCCAGCAGCTTGCCTAGCGGGAGATCCGATGAGCAGTTCTTC. Encoded protein: CASSLPSGRSDEQFF. The chain carries TRBV5-6 and TRBJ2-1; 10 bases map to TRBD2. CDR3 length equals 15 residues. The ends lost 1 base at V and 8 bases at J; junction bases unmatched: 6. CDR1 is SGHDT, CDR2 YYEEEE, per germline.

The chain couples TRBV25-1 to TRBJ2-1, with TRBD2 matching over 8 bases. Germline V CDR1 and CDR2: MGHDK, SYGVNS. The CDR3 is 18 amino acids. The V and J ends lost 0 bases and 4 bases, in that order; junction bases with no gene match: 11. CDR3 loop: CASSEYRGGRTAYNEQFF. In DNA, the CDR3 is TGTGCCAGCAGTGAATATCGCGGCGGGAGGACCGCTTACAATGAGCAGTTCTTC.

The rearrangement joins TRBV5-1 to TRBJ2-7; D remains ambiguous. The V end lost 0 bases, the J end lost 5 bases, and 12 bases lay between the germline ends. CDR3 length: 14 amino acids. CDR1 and CDR2 (germline): SGHRS, YFSETQ. This CDR3 is CASSLAVSLDEQYF. In DNA form, the CDR3 reads TGCGCCAGCAGCTTGGCCGTTTCACTCGACGAGCAGTACTTC.

This chain links TRBV19 with TRBJ2-7; 8 positions agree with TRBD1. The CDR3 has 17 residues. Germline V CDR1 and CDR2: LNHDA, SQIVND (reference sequence). Germline trimming cut 1 base from V and 1 base from J; bases unmatched to any gene: 9. The CDR3 sequence is CASSIATDRVHSYEQYF. The CDR3 region has the DNA TGTGCCAGTAGTATAGCCACGGACAGGGTGCATTCCTACGAGCAGTACTTC.

V usage is TRBV10-3 and J usage is TRBJ2-6, with TRBD2 identical over 8 bases. The CDR3 covers 17 residues. The V segment lost 8 bases and the J segment 0 bases; nucleotides outside the gene matches: 9. The germline gives CDR1 ENHRY, CDR2 SYGVKD. The CDR3: CAIRSRGGDSGANVLTF. The CDR3, as DNA: TGTGCCATCCGGTCCCGGGGGGGGGACTCTGGGGCCAACGTCCTGACTTTC.